The 9 T cell receptor beta chains in this list originate from one sample, sequenced in a study of a mutant IDH1 vaccine in newly diagnosed glioma (dated by TCRdb to the early 2020s). According to the study, the label for this sample's time point signals: week 35, safety follow-up. A 20-mer mutant IDH1 peptide at 300 micrograms in Montanide made up each vaccine dose, which was injected subcutaneously together with topical imiquimod. The antigens for these receptors are not known. The method was the immunoSEQ multiplex PCR assay. As stored in TCRdb, this immuneACCESS dataset retains in-frame rearrangements with V and J assigned. A fraction of the clones does not appear; measured against another copy, unresolved V genes explain less than half of the discrepancy, and the remainder lacks a known reason. The sample contains roughly 49,000 clones, roughly 92% of them found a single time. The ten largest account for roughly 2.3% of the sample.

The sample here was PBMCs, taken from a glioma patient whose treatment included an IDH1 peptide vaccine. The receptors were gathered from a middle-aged man with glioma.

The CDR3 DNA reads TGTGCCAGCAGTTCCTGGGACAGCCTCACGACCGGGGAGCTGTTTTTT. Residues: CASSSWDSLTTGELFF. The gene calls are TRBV6-5 and TRBJ2-2, with 7 bases identical to TRBD1. The length of the CDR3 is 16 residues. The germline gives CDR1 MNHEY, CDR2 SVGAGI. V dropped 4 bases and J dropped 5; count of bases not matched to a gene: 10.

Only a few counts were recorded for this clone. This sequence joins TRBV10-2 and TRBJ1-5, with 8 bases fitting TRBD1. Looked up from germline, CDR1 is WSHSY and CDR2 is SAAADI. V lost 2 bases to trimming and J lost 7 bases; unmatched junction nucleotides: 4. CDR3 size: 14 residues. The CDR3 region is CASSEAAGGQPQHF. CDR3 bases: TGCGCCAGCAGTGAGGCGGCAGGGGGCCAGCCCCAGCATTTT.

The CDR3 nucleotides are TGCAGCGTTTCCTCCGGGGGCCGCACAGATACGCAGTATTTT. As protein: CSVSSGGRTDTQYF. The genes are TRBV29-1 and TRBJ2-3; D might be TRBD1 or TRBD2, each matching 6 bases. The germline CDR1 and CDR2 sequences are SQVTM and ANQGSEA. The CDR3 spans 14 residues. V lost 5 bases to trimming and J lost 1 base, with 13 bases between them.

The chain is built from TRBV4-2 and TRBJ1-4; D is possibly TRBD1 (6 bases). Trimming pared 3 bases from V and 7 bases from J, leaving 15 bases between. Germline V gene sequence: CDR1 LGHNA, CDR2 YNFKEQ. The CDR3 contains 15 residues. CDR3 in DNA: TGTGCCAGCAGCCAGGTCGGGACATTGGGTGAAAAACTGTTTTTT. Protein: CASSQVGTLGEKLFF.

This clone came up once. The chain joins TRBV19 to TRBJ2-3; TRBD2 agrees at 12 bases. The length of the CDR3 is 16 residues. Trimming at V came to 3 bases and at J to 5 bases, leaving 6 bases not matched to a gene. Germline lookup yields CDR1 LNHDA and CDR2 SQIVND (reference sequence). The CDR3: CASSMLAGGPGDTQYF. Here the CDR3 DNA reads TGTGCCAGTAGTATGCTAGCGGGAGGGCCTGGAGATACGCAGTATTTT.

The V call is TRBV7-3, the J call TRBJ2-7; 10 bases are shared with TRBD2. CDR1 and CDR2 (germline): SGHTA, FQGTGA. The CDR3 length is 15 residues. J lost 5 bases, V lost 2 bases, and 6 bases had no gene match. CDR3 amino acids: CASSLASGGVDEQYF. The DNA for the CDR3 is TGTGCCAGCAGCTTAGCTAGCGGGGGAGTAGACGAGCAGTACTTC. The entire variable domain, with the rest obtained from reference TRBV7-3 and TRBJ2-7, is as follows: GAGVSQTPSNKVTEKGKYVELRCDPISGHTALYWYRQSLGQGPEFLIYFQGTGAADDSGLPNDRFFAVRPEGSVSTLKIQRTERGDSAVYLCASSLASGGVDEQYFGPGTRLTVT.

The rearrangement joins TRBV4-2 to TRBJ2-3; tentatively, D is TRBD2 (5 bases). The V end lost 4 bases, the J end lost 3 bases, and 11 bases lay between the germline ends. Germline loops: CDR1 LGHNA, CDR2 YNFKEQ. This CDR3 region has 14 residues. The CDR3 bases are TGTGCCAGCAGCCTGAGGGTAGCAACAGATACGCAGTATTTT. The encoded protein is CASSLRVATDTQYF.

The rearrangement joins TRBV6-6 to TRBJ1-2; 9 positions agree with TRBD1. The junction had 16 bases not matched to a gene; V was cut back by 7 bases and J by 7 bases. This CDR3 has 16 amino acids. Germline values: CDR1 MNHNY, CDR2 SVGAGI (reference sequence). In DNA, the CDR3 is TGTGCCAGCATTCAGACCCAGGACAGGGGCCCCCGTGGCTACACCTTC. The encoded protein is CASIQTQDRGPRGYTF.

The rearrangement links TRBV9 to TRBJ1-2; possible D gene TRBD1, 6 bases. With 7 bases removed from V and 6 bases from J, the gap between germline ends came to 10 bases. The CDR3 loop spans 11 amino acids. Germline CDR1 is SGDLS and CDR2 is YYNGEE. The CDR3 DNA reads TGTGCCAGCCAAGGGGGGAATGGCTACACCTTC. Its protein is CASQGGNGYTF.